The 18 T cell receptor beta chains presented below share a single source sample, sequenced in a study of T cells in Graves' hyperthyroidism and ophthalmopathy. TCR beta CDR3 sequences were amplified from RNA transcripts. HTBI primers were the set used in a first-round RT-PCR of the TCR CDR3. In TCRdb, the multiplex PCR reads were re-called with MiXCR into one record per CDR3 protein. The table records 550,000 to 800,000 distinct CDR3 sequences, about 15% of them present only once. Sequencing was carried out using blood. The receptors were sampled from a man aged 18 to 29 with Graves' hyperthyroidism.

The chain has TRBV18 and TRBJ1-6; possible D gene TRBD1, 6 bases. Trimming took off 5 bases at V and 0 bases at J, with 14 bases between the two ends. The CDR3 has 17 amino acids. Per the germline V gene, CDR1 is KGHSH and CDR2 is LQKENI. The CDR3: CASSRQVLSSYNSPLHF. In DNA, the CDR3 is TGTGCCAGCTCAAGACAGGTCCTGAGCTCCTATAATTCACCCCTCCACTTT.

This clonotype has at least ten counts. The chain uses TRBV10-3 and TRBJ2-2; D gene unclear. The germline CDR1 and CDR2 sequences are ENHRY and SYGVKD. This CDR3 has 16 amino acids. The ends were cut back, 6 bases at V and 5 bases at J, with 19 bases in the middle. CDR3 bases: TGTGCCATCAGCCAGAGAGAGTATGTAGGGACCGGGGAGCTGTTTTTT. Its translation is CAISQREYVGTGELFF.

This clonotype occurred many times. The V call is TRBV2, the J call TRBJ2-5; 8 bases line up with TRBD2. In germline, CDR1 is SNHLY, CDR2 FYNNEI. The CDR3 runs to 15 residues. V shed 6 bases, J shed 1 base, and the junction held 7 bases outside the gene matches. The CDR3 DNA reads as TGTGCCAGCAGCACCGAGACTAGCGCCCAAGAGACCCAGTACTTC. Translation gives CASSTETSAQETQYF.

This clonotype occurred many times. The gene calls are TRBV6-2 or TRBV6-3 and TRBJ2-5; 7 nucleotides line up with TRBD2. The ends lost 6 bases at V and 4 bases at J; junction bases unmatched: 17. The CDR3 extends over 17 amino acids. Germline CDR1 MNHEY, CDR2 SVGEGT. CDR3 protein: CASSLTSGSGTGETQYF. CDR3 coding DNA: TGTGCCAGCAGCCTAACAAGTGGCAGCGGGACCGGAGAGACCCAGTACTTC.

This clonotype was observed a handful of times. The chain links TRBV7-2 to TRBJ2-2; the D gene is possibly TRBD1 (5 bases). The CDR3 extends over 15 amino acids. Looked up from germline, CDR1 is SGHTA and CDR2 is FQGNSA. V dropped 0 bases and J dropped 7 bases, with 12 bases sitting between them. The CDR3 protein is CASSLAGVRGGELFF. Written as DNA, the CDR3 is TGTGCCAGCAGCTTAGCAGGGGTCCGAGGCGGGGAGCTGTTTTTT.

This clonotype was detected ten times or more. The V and J genes are TRBV12-3 or TRBV12-4 and TRBJ2-3, with TRBD2 matching over 9 bases. The CDR3 totals 15 residues. With V trimmed by 6 bases and J by 1 base, 5 bases remained unmatched. CDR3 in DNA: TGTGCCAGCAGGAACGTAGCGGGAGGCACAGATACGCAGTATTTT. Encoded protein: CASRNVAGGTDTQYF.

This clonotype was recorded a few times. V and J are TRBV7-8 and TRBJ2-5; D is perhaps TRBD1 (6 bases). The CDR3 totals 14 residues. V lost 5 bases and J lost 5, with 15 bases in between. Germline CDR1 and CDR2: SGHVS and FQNEAQ. The CDR3 DNA reads as TGTGCCAGCAGCAGGGACACGCCTTTGGAGACCCAGTACTTC. Translation: CASSRDTPLETQYF.

This clonotype was observed at least ten times. The V call is TRBV28, the J call TRBJ1-2; D gene ambiguous. Germline lookup yields CDR1 MDHEN and CDR2 SYDVKM. Trimming removed 2 bases at V and 2 bases at J, with 15 bases between. This CDR3 region has 16 residues. CDR3 nucleotide sequence: TGTGCCAGCAGTTTACCCCTGGGAGCGTGGAACTATGGCTACACCTTC. Amino acid sequence: CASSLPLGAWNYGYTF.

This clonotype was detected many times. This chain uses TRBV5-1 with TRBJ2-2, with D maybe TRBD1 (6 bases). Per germline, CDR1 SGHRS and CDR2 YFSETQ. This CDR3 has 18 amino acids. The V end was cut by 4 bases, the J end by 0 bases, with 19 bases between. The CDR3 DNA reads as TGCGCCAGCAGCCCACCTCCGACGGGACACGCGAACACCGGGGAGCTGTTTTTT. Translated, it gives CASSPPPTGHANTGELFF.

This clonotype was seen repeatedly, ten times or more. The chain carries TRBV18 and TRBJ1-5; TRBD1 might be the D (5 bases). The length of the CDR3 is 15 residues. Between the trimmed V and J ends, which lost 2 bases and 3 bases, there was a span of 11 bases. Germline CDR1 KGHSH, CDR2 LQKENI. The CDR3 DNA is TGTGCCAGCTCACCAACGCGGGGCCACAATCAGCCCCAGCATTTT. As protein: CASSPTRGHNQPQHF.

This clonotype has more than one count but fewer than ten. This chain uses TRBV5-6 with TRBJ2-1; D is uncertain. Germline V gene sequence: CDR1 SGHDT, CDR2 YYEEEE. The CDR3 runs 16 residues. The V and J ends lost 3 bases and 0 bases respectively, with 13 bases between them. For the CDR3, the DNA is TGTGCCAGCAGCTCGGCTGAGAGCCGCTCCTACAATGAGCAGTTCTTC. It translates to CASSSAESRSYNEQFF.

The chain employs TRBV2 and TRBJ2-5; TRBD1 agrees at 10 bases. Germline CDR1 reads SNHLY; CDR2 reads FYNNEI. The CDR3 covers 14 residues. With 6 bases clipped from V and 4 bases from J, the junction kept 5 bases outside the gene matches. The CDR3 protein is CASRQTGGGETQYF. The CDR3 nucleotides are TGTGCCAGCAGGCAGACAGGGGGCGGAGAGACCCAGTACTTC.

The chain uses TRBV27 and TRBJ2-1, with TRBD2 identical over 10 bases. CDR1 and CDR2 from the germline V gene are MNHEY and SMNVEV (reference sequence). The CDR3 loop spans 16 amino acids. V gave up 3 bases and J gave up 3 bases; unmatched junction bases: 5. The CDR3 DNA reads as TGTGCCAGCAGTTTCCATAGCGGGAGGCTCTACAATGAGCAGTTCTTC. Translation gives CASSFHSGRLYNEQFF.

The rearrangement joins TRBV25-1 to TRBJ2-5; D ambiguous. There are 13 residues in the CDR3. CDR1 is MGHDK and CDR2 is SYGVNS in the germline V gene. Trimming cost V 5 bases and J 1 base, with 8 bases left between them. CDR3 residues: CASSRFPQETQYF. The CDR3 DNA follows: TGTGCCAGCAGTCGCTTTCCCCAAGAGACCCAGTACTTC.

Remarks on this clonotype: A read error may be the cause here, since a much bigger clone is one base away. J is TRBJ2-5 and V is TRBV6-9; D is uncertain. Germline CDR1 reads MNHGY; CDR2 reads SVAAGI. The CDR3 consists of 15 residues. Trimming left V 5 bases short and J 2 bases short, with 15 bases between. The CDR3 DNA reads as TGTGCCAGCAGTGAGTCGGACCCTCGGCAAGAGACCCAGTACTTC. As protein: CASSESDPRQETQYF.

This clonotype was found a few times. The chain employs TRBV14 and TRBJ2-1; no definite D call. The germline V gene encodes CDR1 SGHDN and CDR2 FVKESK. The CDR3 totals 14 residues. The V end was cut by 2 bases, the J end by 6 bases, with 11 bases between. CDR3 sequence: CASSQRLLFNEQFF. The CDR3 bases are TGTGCCAGCAGCCAAAGACTCCTATTCAATGAGCAGTTCTTC.

This clonotype was detected only a few times. The chain has TRBV29-1 and TRBJ2-1; 8 positions agree with TRBD1. The CDR3 consists of 13 residues. The germline V gene encodes CDR1 SQVTM and CDR2 ANQGSEA. V lost 0 bases and J lost 7; bases outside the gene matches: 2. CDR3 amino acids: CSVEERTGNEQFF. Here the CDR3 DNA reads TGCAGCGTTGAAGAAAGGACAGGGAATGAGCAGTTCTTC.

This clonotype was seen many times. The chain recombines TRBV30 with TRBJ2-2; 9 bases agree with TRBD2. CDR3 length: 14 residues. After removal of 8 bases from V and 5 bases from J, the junction contained 9 bases not matched to a gene. From germline, CDR1 is GTSNPN and CDR2 SVGIG (reference sequence). Here the CDR3 reads CAAGGRAYTGELFF. As DNA, the CDR3 is TGTGCCGCCGGCGGGAGGGCCTATACCGGGGAGCTGTTTTTT.